This T cell receptor (beta chain) was captured by sequencing in a study of technical replicates of blood from a handful of donors. CDR1 and CDR2 from the germline V gene are SGHTA and FQGNSA. The CDR3 spans 14 residues. V lost 1 base, J lost 2 bases, and 6 bases lay in between. Libraries were prepared by immunoSEQ multiplex PCR; TCRdb keeps only in-frame clonotypes and omits some of them. The sample has some 73,000 clones, roughly 90% seen once. This TCR came from a human donor in good health. Some clones in this sample may be carry-over from other donors' samples. Sequenced sample: PBMCs. The chain uses TRBV7-2 and TRBJ1-5, with D perhaps matching TRBD1 (5 bases). This CDR3 is CASSLVGGNQPQHF. CDR3 nucleotide sequence: TGTGCCAGCAGCTTAGTAGGGGGCAATCAGCCCCAGCATTTT.